A single sample is the source of the 25 T cell receptor beta chains below, sequenced in a study of T cells in Graves' hyperthyroidism and ophthalmopathy (dated 2019 in TCRdb). The library relied on multiplex PCR. Sequencing was performed on an Illumina HiSeq 2000. The TCR beta CDR3 regions were amplified from the RNA transcripts. For the first round of RT-PCR on the TCR CDR3, the HTBI primer set was used together with the Qiagen OneStep RT-PCR kit. TCRdb ran its own pipeline on the public reads, namely fastp trimming at Q25 and MiXCR clone calling, and kept in-frame beta chains. Records with the same CDR3 protein are collapsed into one entry carrying the most frequent genes and DNA. This sample gives over 650,000 distinct CDR3 sequences in total; about 16% of them show up just once. The ten largest clones add up to 8.4% of the sample. Material for sequencing was blood. The receptors come from a man in his late teens or twenties with Graves' hyperthyroidism.

This clonotype was observed many times. The chain uses TRBV11-3 and TRBJ2-1, with TRBD2 matching 8 bases. Per germline, CDR1 SGHNT and CDR2 YENEEA. V lost 6 bases, J lost 6 bases, and 10 bases stayed unmatched. The CDR3 is made up of 15 amino acids. In DNA form, the CDR3 reads TGTGCCAGCAGGCAAAGCCGGGAGGGCCGCAATGAGCAGTTCTTC. Amino acids: CASRQSREGRNEQFF. Using reference TRBV11-3 and TRBJ2-1 for the parts outside the CDR3, the full variable domain is EAGVVQSPRYKIIEKKQPVAFWCNPISGHNTLYWYLQNLGQGPELLIRYENEEAVDDSQLPKDRFSAERLKGVDSTLKIQPAELGDSAVYLCASRQSREGRNEQFFGPGTRLTVL.

In nucleotides, the CDR3 is TGTGCCAGCAGCCCTAGTTGGACTAGCGGGAGTGAGCACTACAATGAGCAGTTCTTC. This encodes CASSPSWTSGSEHYNEQFF. The rearrangement joins TRBV7-2 to TRBJ2-1; 13 bases fit TRBD2. V lost 5 bases and J lost 3; bases outside the gene matches: 13. The germline V gene has CDR1 SGHTA and CDR2 FQGNSA. This CDR3 spans 19 amino acids. The variable domain in full, with the rest retrieved from reference TRBV7-2 and TRBJ2-1, is GAGVSQSPSNKVTEKGKDVELRCDPISGHTALYWYRQSLGQGLEFLIYFQGNSAPDKSGLPSDRFSAERTGGSVSTLTIQRTQQEDSAVYLCASSPSWTSGSEHYNEQFFGPGTRLTVL.

There are many counts of this clonotype. The V and J genes are TRBV18 and TRBJ1-2; D call uncertain. The germline gives CDR1 KGHSH, CDR2 LQKENI. CDR3 length: 17 amino acids. The V end lost 6 bases, the J end lost 3 bases, and 23 bases lay between the germline ends. In nucleotides, the CDR3 is TGTGCCAGCTCGCCAATTGTGACGAGGACCGACTACTATGGCTACACCTTC. Translating gives CASSPIVTRTDYYGYTF. The whole variable domain, filled in from reference TRBV18 and TRBJ1-2, reads NAGVMQNPRHLVRRRGQEARLRCSPMKGHSHVYWYRQLPEEGLKFMVYLQKENIIDESGMPKERFSAEFPKEGPSILRIQQVVRGDSAAYFCASSPIVTRTDYYGYTFGSGTRLTVV.

This sequence joins TRBV19 and TRBJ1-5; D gene ambiguous. The CDR3 covers 14 residues. Per the germline V gene, CDR1 is LNHDA and CDR2 is SQIVND (reference sequence). V lost 3 bases to trimming and J lost 5 bases, with 11 bases between them. CDR3 sequence: CASSMAGSHQPQHF. CDR3 in DNA: TGTGCCAGTAGTATGGCCGGGAGTCATCAGCCCCAGCATTTT.

The chain has TRBV18 and TRBJ2-2, with D possibly matching TRBD1 (5 bases). Germline V gene lookup returns CDR1 KGHSH and CDR2 LQKENI. V was cut by 3 bases and J by 0 bases, with 14 bases left in between. The length of the CDR3 is 17 residues. CDR3 DNA sequence: TGTGCCAGCTCACCTTATTCGGCCAGGGCGAACACCGGGGAGCTGTTTTTT. This codes for CASSPYSARANTGELFF.

This clonotype was observed once. One end of the junction is discordant with germline, which a read error may explain. The chain combines TRBV27 with TRBJ2-7; a weak D match, TRBD1 (7 bases). Germline lookup yields CDR1 MNHEY and CDR2 SMNVEV (reference sequence). This CDR3 has 14 residues. The CDR3 sequence: CASPWGDSSCEQYF. The CDR3 region has the DNA TGTGCCAGCCCCTGGGGGGACAGCTCCTGCGAGCAGTACTTC.

This clonotype came up a few times. J is TRBJ2-1 and V is TRBV7-2, with D possibly matching TRBD2 (7 bases). CDR3 size: 15 residues. Germline CDR1 SGHTA, CDR2 FQGNSA. Trimming took off 5 bases at V and 9 bases at J, with 20 bases between the two ends. CDR3 in DNA: TGTGCCAGCAGCCCCTATCAAAAGGGAGGGGGTGAGCAGTTCTTC. It codes for CASSPYQKGGGEQFF.

This clonotype turned up a few times. The rearrangement uses TRBV2 and TRBJ2-7; 8 bases fit TRBD2. This CDR3 comprises 15 residues. The J segment lost 0 bases and the V segment lost 6 bases, leaving 7 bases of the junction unmatched. In germline, CDR1 is SNHLY, CDR2 FYNNEI. DNA of the CDR3: TGTGCCAGCAGACGGGGGGGAGGGCGCTCCTACGAGCAGTACTTC. It encodes CASRRGGGRSYEQYF.

A few counts support this clonotype. The J gene is TRBJ1-1, the V gene TRBV12-3 or TRBV12-4; D ambiguous. V was shortened by 3 bases and J by 1 base, with 15 bases between the two germline ends. CDR3 size: 16 residues. The CDR3 sequence is CASSFGVAPSNTEAFF. The CDR3 nucleotides are TGTGCCAGCAGTTTCGGCGTAGCCCCCTCGAACACTGAAGCTTTCTTT.

In its sample, this clonotype was seen a few times. The chain joins TRBV20-1 to TRBJ2-2, with 9 bases that match TRBD2. Germline trimming cut 1 base from V and 0 bases from J; bases unmatched to any gene: 3. The V gene's germline CDR1 is DFQATT and CDR2 SNEGSKA (reference sequence). The CDR3 loop spans 16 amino acids. CDR3 DNA sequence: TGCAGTGCTAGAGCCACTAGCGGGCCGAACACCGGGGAGCTGTTTTTT. As protein: CSARATSGPNTGELFF.

This clonotype was recorded a few times. This rearrangement joins TRBV28 to TRBJ2-3; TRBD2 matches 9 bases. In germline, CDR1 is MDHEN, CDR2 SYDVKM. The CDR3 runs to 15 residues. Unmatched junction bases numbered 4, after V lost 4 bases and J lost 2 bases. CDR3 residues: CASSSLAGNTDTQYF. In DNA form, the CDR3 reads TGTGCCAGCAGTTCGCTAGCGGGAAACACAGATACGCAGTATTTT.

The chain joins TRBV7-9 to TRBJ2-1, with 14 bases lining up with TRBD2. This CDR3 is built from 16 residues. With 4 bases clipped from V and 7 bases from J, the junction kept 6 bases outside the gene matches. Per the germline V gene, CDR1 is SEHNR and CDR2 is FQNEAQ (reference sequence). In nucleotides, the CDR3 is TGTGCCAGCAGCTCCACTAGACTAGCGGGAGGGAATGAGCAGTTCTTC. Translated, it gives CASSSTRLAGGNEQFF.

The genes are TRBV29-1 and TRBJ2-5; TRBD1 matches 8 bases. CDR1 SQVTM and CDR2 ANQGSEA come from the germline V gene. With 6 bases clipped from V and 2 bases from J, the junction kept 5 bases outside the gene matches. This CDR3 has 13 amino acids. The CDR3: CSVTGDAQETQYF. The CDR3 coding sequence is TGCAGCGTGACAGGGGACGCTCAAGAGACCCAGTACTTC.

In this sample, this clonotype turned up a few times. Written as DNA, the CDR3 is TGTGCCAGCAGTGAATCGGTCCGGATAAACATTCAGTACTTC. Protein: CASSESVRINIQYF. This chain joins TRBV6-1 and TRBJ2-4; D not resolved. This CDR3 is built from 14 residues. V shed 2 bases and J shed 6 bases, with 11 bases lying between them. Germline-derived CDR1 and CDR2 are MNHNS and SASEGT.

The sample holds a few counts of this clonotype. The chain carries TRBV19 and TRBJ2-3, with D tentatively TRBD2 (6 bases). Germline assignment: CDR1 LNHDA and CDR2 SQIVND (reference sequence). V lost 5 bases to trimming and J lost 7 bases, with 22 bases between them. This CDR3 is built from 16 residues. The DNA for the CDR3 is TGTGCCAGTAGTGGCTGGGGTAGCGGAACAACTAATACGCAGTATTTT. Protein product: CASSGWGSGTTNTQYF.

In its sample, this clonotype was seen a few times. The chain uses TRBV20-1 and TRBJ2-5; the D gene is possibly TRBD2 (6 bases). There are 14 residues in the CDR3. Germline assignment: CDR1 DFQATT and CDR2 SNEGSKA (reference sequence). The germline V and J ends were trimmed by 2 bases and 4 bases, with 14 bases remaining between them. The CDR3 loop is CSARRDSPAETQYF. CDR3 in DNA: TGCAGTGCTAGACGGGACTCACCGGCAGAGACCCAGTACTTC.

This clonotype was found a few times. The V gene is TRBV20-1, the J gene TRBJ2-2, with TRBD2 identical over 13 bases. The ends lost 6 bases at V and 6 bases at J; junction bases unmatched: 10. The CDR3 has 16 amino acids. The germline CDR1 and CDR2 sequences are DFQATT and SNEGSKA (reference sequence). CDR3 sequence reads: CSARLAGGPGPGELFF. Here the CDR3 DNA reads TGCAGTGCAAGACTAGCGGGAGGACCCGGGCCCGGGGAGCTGTTTTTT.

At least ten counts were recorded for this clonotype. This sequence joins TRBV6-2 or TRBV6-3 and TRBJ2-7; TRBD1 matches 7 bases. Germline CDR1 and CDR2: MNHEY and SVGEGT. V trimming: 5 bases; J trimming: 3 bases; junction bases outside the gene matches: 7. The CDR3 consists of 14 residues. CDR3 in amino acids: CASSRTGHFYEQYF. The DNA for the CDR3 is TGTGCCAGCAGTCGGACAGGACATTTCTACGAGCAGTACTTC.

The chain carries TRBV28 and TRBJ2-1, with 10 bases that match TRBD2. The CDR3 runs 13 residues. Germline CDR1 and CDR2: MDHEN and SYDVKM. Trimming removed 6 bases from V and 10 bases from J; junction bases left unmatched: 6. This CDR3 is CASREQAGGEQFF. CDR3 in DNA: TGTGCCAGCAGGGAACAAGCGGGAGGGGAGCAGTTCTTC.

This clonotype was recorded at least ten times. This sequence joins TRBV28 and TRBJ2-7; D unclear. The CDR3 spans 13 residues. Per the germline V gene, CDR1 is MDHEN and CDR2 is SYDVKM. V lost 3 bases, J lost 2 bases, and 8 bases lay in between. The CDR3 loop is CASSLRSAYEQYF. The CDR3 DNA reads as TGTGCCAGCAGTTTGCGGAGTGCCTACGAGCAGTACTTC.

This clonotype was detected many times. The rearrangement joins TRBV28 to TRBJ1-5; D may be TRBD1 (5 bases). Looked up from germline, CDR1 is MDHEN and CDR2 is SYDVKM. Between the trimmed V and J ends, which lost 7 bases and 1 base, there was a span of 20 bases. There are 17 residues in the CDR3. The CDR3: CASTPTLGSGSNQPQHF. CDR3 bases: TGTGCCAGCACCCCGACTTTAGGGTCAGGGAGCAATCAGCCCCAGCATTTT.

The table lists this clonotype with a few counts. The V gene is TRBV4-3, the J gene TRBJ2-2, with a possible D match to TRBD2 (6 bases). The CDR3 totals 16 residues. Germline loops: CDR1 LGHNA, CDR2 YSLEER. V lost 1 base to trimming and J lost 3 bases, with 12 bases between them. As DNA, the CDR3 is TGCGCCAGCAGCCAAGTGGCGGCTAGCGACACCGGGGAGCTGTTTTTT. Translated: CASSQVAASDTGELFF.

This clonotype appeared a few times. The chain has TRBV5-1 and TRBJ2-5, with D perhaps TRBD1 (6 bases). Germline V lookup: CDR1 SGHRS, CDR2 YFSETQ. V was trimmed by 4 bases and J by 2 bases, leaving 12 bases between them. This CDR3 spans 14 amino acids. The CDR3 sequence is CASSITGRQETQYF. The CDR3 region has the DNA TGCGCCAGCAGCATTACAGGGCGTCAAGAGACCCAGTACTTC.

A few counts support this clonotype. The chain uses TRBV20-1 and TRBJ2-5; 12 nucleotides match TRBD2. CDR3 length equals 15 residues. Per the germline V gene, CDR1 is DFQATT and CDR2 is SNEGSKA (reference sequence). V trimming: 4 bases; J trimming: 4 bases; junction bases outside the gene matches: 7. CDR3 nucleotides: TGCAGTGCTACCCGACTAGCGGGAGTTGCAGAGACCCAGTACTTC. This translates into CSATRLAGVAETQYF.

There are a few counts of this clonotype. The chain recombines TRBV7-9 with TRBJ2-1; 7 bases match TRBD2. This CDR3 region has 14 residues. V trimming: 5 bases; J trimming: 8 bases; junction bases outside the gene matches: 9. In germline, CDR1 is SEHNR, CDR2 FQNEAQ (reference sequence). CDR3 protein: CASSPWEGRHEQFF. DNA for the CDR3: TGTGCCAGCAGCCCCTGGGAGGGCCGCCATGAGCAGTTCTTC.